This T cell receptor beta chain is drawn from a study of OX40 agonist ivuxolimab in advanced cancers. This clone has a handful of counts. The antigen is undetermined. Profiling relied on immunoSEQ multiplex PCR, and the TCRdb table lists in-frame clones only, not all of them. Here the sample spans roughly 45,000 clones, about three quarters being singletons. This CDR3 comprises 13 residues. Trimming removed 6 bases from V and 0 bases from J, with 9 bases in between. Germline lookup yields CDR1 MNHEY and CDR2 SVGAGI. Study results and limitations: More expanded clones were found, on average, in CD8+ than in CD4+ T cells. Those patients achieving a partial response at 0.1-3.0 mg/kg showed among the lowest clonal expansion.

Sequenced material: CD4+ or CD8+ T cells sorted from blood, taken in a trial of the OX40 agonist ivuxolimab. V and J are TRBV6-5 and TRBJ2-7; D not certain. The clonotype was recovered from an adult with an advanced solid tumor such as melanoma, head and neck, liver or kidney cancer. The CDR3 sequence is CASRLDGSYEQYF. CDR3 DNA: TGTGCCAGCAGGCTGGACGGCTCCTACGAGCAGTACTTC.